These 17 T cell receptor beta chains came from one sample sequenced in a study of spatial heterogeneity in lung cancer. Whole-study results and caveats: Mutation counts in tumors were tracked by counts of expanded intratumoral alpha and beta TCRs.

Antigen specificity for these receptors is unknown. As to time point: sample taken at primary tumor resection. TCRdb re-analysed the 5' RACE reads in MiXCR, keeping a single row per CDR3 protein. The repertoire has 20,000 to 25,000 distinct CDR3 sequences, about a sixth of them found once; the top ten carry around a third. The input for sequencing was lung tumor tissue, taken at surgery. All receptors derive from a female donor with early-stage non-small cell lung cancer.

J is TRBJ2-7 and V is TRBV5-1; possible D gene TRBD2, 6 bases. Germline V gene sequence: CDR1 SGHRS, CDR2 YFSETQ. Trimming cost V 0 bases and J 1 base, with 8 bases left between them. The CDR3 extends over 14 amino acids. The CDR3 region is CASSLGGISYEQYF. CDR3 DNA sequence: TGCGCCAGCAGCTTGGGCGGGATTTCCTACGAGCAGTACTTC.

This clonotype has more than one count but fewer than ten. The CDR3 region has the DNA TGCAGTGCCCCGAAGGGACTAGCGGATCAGTTCTTC. It yields the protein CSAPKGLADQFF. The rearrangement uses TRBV20-1 and TRBJ2-1; 11 positions match TRBD2. Germline V gives CDR1 DFQATT, CDR2 SNEGSKA (reference sequence). This CDR3 comprises 12 residues. V shed 6 bases and J 13 bases; nucleotides not matched to a gene: 8.

This clonotype was picked up many times. The V call is TRBV14, the J call TRBJ2-1; D might be TRBD1 (6 bases). There are 15 residues in the CDR3. The V and J ends lost 5 bases and 4 bases respectively, with 15 bases between them. Per germline, CDR1 SGHDN and CDR2 FVKESK. CDR3 sequence reads: CASSDTGRYYNEQFF. In nucleotides, the CDR3 is TGTGCCAGCAGCGATACAGGGAGATATTACAATGAGCAGTTCTTC.

By share of the sample, this clonotype is medium-sized. The chain recombines TRBV27 with TRBJ1-3, with a weak D call TRBD1 (5 bases). Germline CDR1 is MNHEY and CDR2 is SMNVEV (reference sequence). The CDR3 has 16 amino acids. With 4 bases removed from V and 2 bases from J, the gap between germline ends came to 15 bases. The CDR3 protein is CASSSTGTLPGNTIYF. CDR3 sequence (DNA): TGTGCCAGCAGTTCAACTGGGACTTTACCTGGAAACACCATATATTTT.

The V gene is TRBV18, the J gene TRBJ2-7, with TRBD1 as a possible D gene (6 bases). V lost 1 base to trimming and J lost 1 base, with 11 bases between them. CDR3 size: 15 residues. Germline CDR1 reads KGHSH; CDR2 reads LQKENI. The CDR3 sequence is CASSPRTGNSYEQYF. The CDR3 coding sequence is TGTGCCAGCTCACCACGAACAGGGAATTCCTACGAGCAGTACTTC.

This clonotype was seen repeatedly, ten times or more. The rearrangement links TRBV29-1 to TRBJ2-1, with D perhaps matching TRBD2 (6 bases). The CDR3 covers 13 residues. The germline gives CDR1 SQVTM, CDR2 ANQGSEA. V lost 4 bases to trimming and J lost 9 bases, with 16 bases between them. The CDR3 DNA reads TGCAGCGTTGCTAGCGCCTTGCACACTGAGCAGTTCTTC. It codes for CSVASALHTEQFF.

Within the sample, this clonotype is medium-sized. This chain uses TRBV20-1 with TRBJ2-7, with 16 nucleotides matching TRBD2. V was clipped by 4 bases and J by 2 bases; unmatched bases: 5. The CDR3 is 16 residues long. Germline CDR1 DFQATT, CDR2 SNEGSKA (reference sequence). CDR3 sequence: CSATSGTSGGAYEQYF. The CDR3 nucleotides read TGCAGTGCTACGTCCGGGACTAGCGGGGGGGCCTACGAGCAGTACTTC.

The J gene is TRBJ2-7, the V gene TRBV27, with 11 positions matching TRBD2. Trimming at V came to 5 bases and at J to 2 bases, leaving 8 bases not matched to a gene. The CDR3 extends over 16 amino acids. Germline loops: CDR1 MNHEY, CDR2 SMNVEV (reference sequence). CDR3 in DNA: TGTGCCAGCAGTACCACCGGACTAGCGGGTACCTACGAGCAGTACTTC. It is translated as CASSTTGLAGTYEQYF.

Only a few counts were recorded for this clonotype. The V call is TRBV20-1, the J call TRBJ2-5; D gene unclear. The CDR3 consists of 11 residues. Germline lookup yields CDR1 DFQATT and CDR2 SNEGSKA (reference sequence). V lost 2 bases and J lost 5, with 6 bases in between. The CDR3 region is CSARLTETQYF. As DNA, the CDR3 is TGCAGTGCTAGACTCACGGAGACCCAGTACTTC.

The count of this clonotype is one. One end of the junction fails to match germline, which may point to a read error. J is TRBJ2-5 and V is TRBV2; D gene ambiguous. The CDR3 is 14 amino acids. The germline gives CDR1 SNHLY, CDR2 FYNNEI. Here the CDR3 reads CASTEQSPKETQYF. CDR3 DNA sequence: TGTGCCAGCACTGAACAGTCCCCTAAAGAGACCCAGTACTTC.

This clonotype was found many times. The gene calls are TRBV12-3 or TRBV12-4 and TRBJ2-3, with D perhaps being TRBD1 or TRBD2 (7 bases each). V was pared by 5 bases and J by 6 bases, with 18 bases between. The CDR3 covers 15 residues. CDR3 protein: CASSPWGGDSDTQYF. The CDR3 DNA reads as TGTGCCAGCAGTCCCTGGGGGGGGGACAGCGATACGCAGTATTTT.

This clonotype showed up just once. The V gene is TRBV11-2, the J gene TRBJ2-1, with 12 bases identical to TRBD2. The ends lost 5 bases at V and 5 bases at J; junction bases unmatched: 4. The CDR3 is 15 amino acids. Germline V CDR1 and CDR2: SGHAT, FQNNGV. The CDR3 coding sequence is TGTGCCAGCAGCCGAAGGACTAGCGGGAACAATGAGCAGTTCTTC. It codes for CASSRRTSGNNEQFF.

The chain combines TRBV28 with TRBJ2-7; unclear D gene. V was pared by 5 bases and J by 3 bases, with 2 bases between. CDR3 length: 10 residues. Germline lookup yields CDR1 MDHEN and CDR2 SYDVKM. The CDR3 region is CASSHYEQYF. The CDR3 DNA follows: TGTGCCAGCAGTCACTACGAGCAGTACTTC.

By frequency in the sample, this clonotype is medium-sized. The J gene is TRBJ2-1, the V gene TRBV19; 8 bases align to TRBD2. This CDR3 comprises 11 residues. V dropped 11 bases and J dropped 8; count of bases not matched to a gene: 5. The germline CDR1 and CDR2 sequences are LNHDA and SQIVND (reference sequence). The DNA of the CDR3 is TGTGCCGCCGGGGGGGCCCATGAGCAGTTCTTC. Translation: CAAGGAHEQFF.

The genes are TRBV4-2 and TRBJ2-7; D is perhaps TRBD2 (5 bases). The V end lost 0 bases, the J end lost 3 bases, and 12 bases lay between the germline ends. Germline V gives CDR1 LGHNA, CDR2 YNFKEQ. The CDR3 has 15 residues. In DNA form, the CDR3 reads TGTGCCAGCAGCCAAGAAGAGACTACGTACTACGAGCAGTACTTC. It specifies CASSQEETTYYEQYF.

This clonotype appeared once. The J gene is TRBJ2-3, the V gene TRBV6-5; D gene ambiguous. Per germline, CDR1 MNHEY and CDR2 SVGAGI. Trimming stripped 6 bases from V and 4 bases from J, with 11 bases between. The CDR3 contains 13 residues. The CDR3: CASRHIEADTQYF. The CDR3 nucleotides are TGTGCCAGCAGACACATAGAAGCAGATACGCAGTATTTT.

This chain connects TRBV5-8 to TRBJ2-5, with D perhaps matching TRBD1 (5 bases). CDR3 size: 16 residues. The germline V gene encodes CDR1 SGHTS and CDR2 YDEGEE. The V end was cut by 4 bases, the J end by 0 bases, with 16 bases between. The CDR3 protein is CASSHARAWYQETQYF. DNA of the CDR3: TGTGCCAGCAGCCACGCCAGGGCCTGGTACCAAGAGACCCAGTACTTC.